Shown below are 25 T cell receptor beta chains from a single sample sequenced in a study of Ad26.COV2.S vaccination and SARS-CoV-2 variants. The method was immunoSEQ multiplex PCR; TCRdb's version includes in-frame clones alone and lacks a portion of them. The table records around 370,000 clones, approximately 81% of them present only once. The sample's treatment: around 19 received Ad26.COV2.S at low or high dose, single or two shots; about 5 received placebo; per-sample allocation not given. Sampling was performed 63 days after the first vaccine or placebo injection. Here the sequenced sample was peripheral blood, taken in a trial of Ad26.COV2.S vaccine versus placebo. These receptors were obtained from a person between 18 and 60 years old who received the Ad26.COV2.S COVID-19 vaccine or a placebo.

The V and J genes are TRBV9 and TRBJ2-1; TRBD2 might be the D (6 bases). Trimming stripped 4 bases from V and 0 bases from J, with 11 bases between. The CDR3 sequence is 15 residues long. Germline loops: CDR1 SGDLS, CDR2 YYNGEE. CDR3 DNA sequence: TGTGCCAGCAGCCCATCCGGGGGCTCCTACAATGAGCAGTTCTTC. Translated: CASSPSGGSYNEQFF.

The chain is built from TRBV5-1 and TRBJ1-1, with 8 bases that match TRBD1. This CDR3 contains 16 residues. Germline CDR1 reads SGHRS; CDR2 reads YFSETQ. V gave up 5 bases and J gave up 3 bases; unmatched junction bases: 12. This CDR3 is CASSQGQGFMHTEAFF. DNA for the CDR3: TGCGCCAGCAGTCAAGGACAGGGTTTTATGCACACTGAAGCTTTCTTT.

The V and J genes are TRBV7-2 and TRBJ2-7; 8 nucleotides line up with TRBD1. This CDR3 spans 14 amino acids. Germline V lookup: CDR1 SGHTA, CDR2 FQGNSA. V dropped 5 bases and J dropped 7; count of bases not matched to a gene: 10. The DNA of the CDR3 is TGTGCCAGCAGCGGGGCCGGGGACAGGCGGGAGCAGTACTTC. Amino acids: CASSGAGDRREQYF.

The V and J genes are TRBV28 and TRBJ2-2, with D tentatively TRBD2 (5 bases). The CDR3 is 16 amino acids. Trimming pared 8 bases from V and 0 bases from J, leaving 16 bases between. CDR1 and CDR2 (germline): MDHEN, SYDVKM. The CDR3 protein is CASGPDRRANTGELFF. The CDR3 DNA follows: TGTGCCAGCGGGCCCGATCGGCGGGCGAACACCGGGGAGCTGTTTTTT.

V gene TRBV24-1 combines with J gene TRBJ2-1, with D perhaps matching TRBD2 (5 bases). Germline V gene lookup returns CDR1 KGHDR and CDR2 SFDVKD. The CDR3 spans 15 residues. Trimming pared 2 bases from V and 3 bases from J, leaving 10 bases between. CDR3 amino acids: CATSDSVRDYNEQFF. In DNA form, the CDR3 reads TGTGCCACCAGTGATTCGGTCCGGGACTACAATGAGCAGTTCTTC.

This clone was counted between two and nine times. The CDR3, as DNA: TGTGCCAGCAGTTACGGAAGACAGGGGGCCCGTGGCTACACCTTC. It translates to CASSYGRQGARGYTF. V usage is TRBV6-6 and J usage is TRBJ1-2, with 10 nucleotides matching TRBD1. J lost 7 bases, V lost 2 bases, and 7 bases had no gene match. The germline gives CDR1 MNHNY, CDR2 SVGAGI (reference sequence). The CDR3 is 15 residues long.

This clone was seen a single time. This chain joins TRBV10-3 and TRBJ1-4; 8 bases are shared with TRBD1. CDR3 length equals 13 residues. CDR1 ENHRY and CDR2 SYGVKD come from the germline V gene. V lost 8 bases and J lost 4; bases outside the gene matches: 3. This CDR3 reads CAISGQVNEKLFF. For the CDR3, the DNA is TGTGCCATCTCGGGACAGGTTAATGAAAAACTGTTTTTT.

The CDR3 nucleotides read TGCGCCAGCAGCCACAACAAGGGCTCTGGAAACACCATATATTTT. Translation gives CASSHNKGSGNTIYF. The chain recombines TRBV4-3 with TRBJ1-3; D ambiguous. CDR1 and CDR2 from the germline V gene are LGHNA and YSLEER. V lost 3 bases, J lost 0 bases, and 9 bases lay in between. The CDR3 sequence is 15 residues long.

The chain uses TRBV6-5 and TRBJ1-2; TRBD1 might be the D (6 bases). This CDR3 is built from 14 residues. Germline lookup yields CDR1 MNHEY and CDR2 SVGAGI. Trimming left V 7 bases short and J 4 bases short, with 16 bases between. CDR3 region: CASTPLQGRYGYTF. CDR3 sequence (DNA): TGTGCCAGCACCCCCCTACAGGGACGCTATGGCTACACCTTC.

The J gene is TRBJ2-2, the V gene TRBV19; TRBD1 might be the D (5 bases). The CDR3 has 13 amino acids. Germline assignment: CDR1 LNHDA and CDR2 SQIVND (reference sequence). The V end lost 5 bases, the J end lost 6 bases, and 10 bases lay between the germline ends. CDR3 region: CASSPRGPGELFF. CDR3 bases: TGTGCCAGTAGTCCTAGGGGTCCCGGGGAGCTGTTTTTT.

Notes on this clone: One end of the junction is discordant with germline, which a read error may explain. Other DNA sequences in this sample translate to the same CDR3. The V call is TRBV18, the J call TRBJ1-5, with D hard to call. CDR1 KGHSH and CDR2 LQKENI come from the germline V gene. This CDR3 comprises 13 residues. The CDR3, as DNA: TGTGCCAGCTCACCCGGGTCCGATCAACCCCAGCATTTT. Translated, it gives CASSPGSDQPQHF.

This clone occurred a few times. The V and J genes are TRBV27 and TRBJ1-5, with unresolved D. Trimming took 2 bases from V and 1 from J, leaving 3 bases between them. Germline V gene lookup returns CDR1 MNHEY and CDR2 SMNVEV (reference sequence). CDR3 length equals 13 residues. CDR3 nucleotides: TGTGCCAGCAGTTTACACAGCAATCAGCCCCAGCATTTT. This sequence encodes CASSLHSNQPQHF.

This rearrangement joins TRBV7-2 to TRBJ2-5; either TRBD1 or TRBD2 may supply D (5 bases each). Trimming shortened V by 10 bases and J by 2 bases, and 17 bases separated the two germline ends. CDR1 and CDR2 (germline): SGHTA, FQGNSA. The CDR3 covers 14 residues. The CDR3 DNA follows: TGTGCCATCATCAGGGAGAGTCGTCAAGAGACCCAGTACTTC. Its translation: CAIIRESRQETQYF.

This clone was picked up one time. The J gene is TRBJ2-6, the V gene TRBV6-6; 11 bases match TRBD1. The germline V gene encodes CDR1 MNHNY and CDR2 SVGAGI (reference sequence). V shed 6 bases and J 6 bases; nucleotides not matched to a gene: 19. This CDR3 has 20 residues. CDR3: CASSGTLGTGGSGVANVLTF. CDR3 nucleotide sequence: TGTGCCAGCAGCGGGACTCTAGGGACAGGGGGGAGCGGGGTGGCCAACGTCCTGACTTTC.

On this clone itself: One end of the junction varies from germline; a read error may be responsible. The rearrangement uses TRBV29-1 and TRBJ2-1, with TRBD1 as a possible D gene (5 bases). This CDR3 spans 11 amino acids. The germline CDR1 and CDR2 sequences are SQVTM and ANQGSEA. The CDR3 region is CSVYRTGPRIF. The CDR3 DNA is TGCAGCGTTTACAGGACCGGACCTCGGATCTTC.

This clone showed up just a few times. The chain has TRBV7-8 and TRBJ1-5, with D unresolved. V lost 2 bases to trimming and J lost 1 base, with 6 bases between them. CDR3 size: 14 residues. CDR1 SGHVS and CDR2 FQNEAQ come from the germline V gene. The CDR3 DNA reads TGTGCCAGCAGCTTAAAAGGGAGCAATCAGCCCCAGCATTTT. Amino acid sequence: CASSLKGSNQPQHF.

CDR3 DNA sequence: TGTGCCAGTAGTATAGCGGGGGAGCCAAAAAGGTTCTTC. It codes for CASSIAGEPKRFF. The chain is built from TRBV19 and TRBJ2-1; D possibly corresponds to TRBD2 (6 bases). From germline, CDR1 is LNHDA and CDR2 SQIVND (reference sequence). The CDR3 has 13 residues. The germline V and J ends were trimmed by 1 base and 15 bases, with 16 bases remaining between them.

J is TRBJ1-1 and V is TRBV28; weak D call: TRBD1 (5 bases). Germline assignment: CDR1 MDHEN and CDR2 SYDVKM. This CDR3 comprises 12 residues. V dropped 7 bases and J dropped 5 bases, with 11 bases sitting between them. The DNA of the CDR3 is TGTGCCAGCACTAAGGGGAAGACTGAAGCTTTCTTT. It encodes CASTKGKTEAFF. Supplemented by reference TRBV28 and TRBJ1-1, the full variable domain reads DVKVTQSSRYLVKRTGEKVFLECVQDMDHENMFWYRQDPGLGLRLIYFSYDVKMKEKGDIPEGYSVSREKKERFSLILESASTNQTSMYLCASTKGKTEAFFGQGTRLTVV.

J is TRBJ2-7 and V is TRBV27, with 10 bases fitting TRBD2. This CDR3 has 13 amino acids. Trimming took 7 bases from V and 3 from J; bases not matched to a gene: 3. The germline CDR1 and CDR2 sequences are MNHEY and SMNVEV (reference sequence). Here the CDR3 reads CASKREGDYEQYF. The CDR3 region has the DNA TGTGCCAGCAAGCGGGAGGGCGACTACGAGCAGTACTTC.

V gene TRBV7-7 combines with J gene TRBJ2-5; a possible D gene is TRBD1 (5 bases). In germline, CDR1 is SSHAT, CDR2 FNYEAQ (reference sequence). Trimming took 1 base from V and 2 from J, leaving 8 bases between them. The CDR3 runs 14 residues. The CDR3 spells CASSLGRGQETQYF. The CDR3 DNA reads TGTGCCAGCAGCTTAGGAAGGGGACAAGAGACCCAGTACTTC.

CDR3: CASSFRDRGTGELFF. The DNA for the CDR3 is TGTGCCAGCAGCTTCCGGGACAGGGGAACCGGGGAGCTGTTTTTT. This rearrangement joins TRBV5-6 to TRBJ2-2; TRBD1 agrees at 10 bases. CDR3 size: 15 residues. The V segment lost 2 bases and the J segment 5 bases; nucleotides outside the gene matches: 3. Germline V lookup: CDR1 SGHDT, CDR2 YYEEEE.

The V and J genes are TRBV5-1 and TRBJ1-5, with 7 bases that match TRBD1. Germline trimming cut 4 bases from V and 2 bases from J; bases unmatched to any gene: 3. Germline V gene data show CDR1 as SGHRS and CDR2 as YFSETQ. This CDR3 comprises 14 residues. CDR3 region: CASSPGQGNQPQHF. The CDR3 DNA is TGCGCCAGCAGCCCAGGACAGGGCAATCAGCCCCAGCATTTT.

The chain recombines TRBV24-1 with TRBJ2-1; no clear D. Trimming took 10 bases from V and 7 from J, leaving 13 bases between them. The germline gives CDR1 KGHDR, CDR2 SFDVKD. CDR3 length equals 12 residues. CDR3 sequence: CATKGLTNEQFF. The CDR3 DNA reads TGTGCCACTAAGGGATTGACGAATGAGCAGTTCTTC.

V is TRBV9 and J is TRBJ2-5, with D unresolved. With 7 bases removed from V and 1 base from J, the gap between germline ends came to 11 bases. The CDR3 has 13 residues. CDR1 and CDR2 (germline): SGDLS, YYNGEE. CDR3 sequence: CASGRTSQETQYF. In nucleotides, the CDR3 is TGTGCCAGCGGACGGACCAGCCAAGAGACCCAGTACTTC. Together with reference TRBV9 and TRBJ2-5, the CDR3 gives the full variable domain: DSGVTQTPKHLITATGQRVTLRCSPRSGDLSVYWYQQSLDQGLQFLIQYYNGEERAKGNILERFSAQQFPDLHSELNLSSLELGDSALYFCASGRTSQETQYFGPGTRLLVL.

The V and J genes are TRBV19 and TRBJ1-1; D call uncertain. The germline V gene encodes CDR1 LNHDA and CDR2 SQIVND (reference sequence). The CDR3 spans 13 residues. Trimming took 8 bases from V and 0 from J, leaving 10 bases between them. CDR3 protein: CASDDPMNTEAFF. Written as DNA, the CDR3 is TGTGCCAGTGACGACCCCATGAACACTGAAGCTTTCTTT.